The rows below give T cell receptor beta chains drawn from one sample of a study of blood T cell repertoires in COVID-19. TCRdb's copy holds only in-frame clones and misses some; the assay was immunoSEQ multiplex PCR. The sample consists of about 480,000 clones, approximately 91% of them appearing once. Sequencing was done on a sample of PBMCs or T cells enriched from blood (not recorded which). These receptors were obtained from a woman aged 60 to 75 who had recovered from COVID-19. Both conserved end residues are part of each CDR3. A D gene is named only where the DNA matches it firmly. Clone size is not always given. Where it is, it says once, few, many or a class for expanded clones.

D gene,clone size,J gene,V gene,CDR3 protein,CDR3 DNA
NA,NA,TRBJ1-6,TRBV6-5,CASMPGGASPLHF,TGTGCCAGCATGCCGGGAGGCGCTTCACCCCTCCACTTT
NA,NA,TRBJ2-3,TRBV7-2,CASSFGQNTDTQYF,TGTGCCAGCAGCTTTGGACAAAACACAGATACGCAGTATTTT
NA,NA,TRBJ2-1,TRBV27,CASSNRVIVYNEQFF,TGTGCCAGCAGTAACAGGGTGATAGTCTACAATGAGCAGTTCTTC
NA,NA,TRBJ1-5,TRBV19,CASSIGRGYSNQPQHF,TGTGCCAGTAGTATTGGGAGGGGGTATAGCAATCAGCCCCAGCATTTT
NA,NA,TRBJ1-1,TRBV2,CASSVDRLFSNMNTEAFF,TGTGCCAGCAGTGTCGACAGGTTATTCTCAAATATGAACACTGAAGCTTTCTTT
NA,NA,TRBJ1-2,TRBV2,CASSEVGAGNGYTF,TGTGCCAGCAGTGAAGTGGGGGCAGGCAATGGCTACACCTTC
TRBD1,NA,TRBJ2-6,TRBV23-1,CASSHYRGPGANVLTF,TGCGCCAGCAGTCATTACAGGGGGCCTGGGGCCAACGTCCTGACTTTC
NA,NA,TRBJ1-5,TRBV29-1,CSARDTNQPQHF,TGCAGCGCCCGGGACACCAATCAGCCCCAGCATTTT
TRBD1,NA,TRBJ2-1,TRBV7-9,CASSLSGTDEQFF,TGTGCCAGCAGCCTGTCCGGGACAGATGAGCAGTTCTTC
TRBD1,NA,TRBJ1-4,TRBV5-4,CASSFRTGSNEKLFF,TGTGCCAGCAGTTTTAGGACAGGGTCTAATGAAAAACTGTTTTTT
TRBD1,NA,TRBJ2-3,TRBV5-8,CASPGQGSDTQYF,TGTGCCAGCCCGGGACAGGGATCAGATACGCAGTATTTT
TRBD1,NA,TRBJ1-3,TRBV2,CASRQTGAGNTIYF,TGTGCCAGCAGACAGACAGGGGCAGGAAACACCATATATTTT
NA,NA,TRBJ1-5,TRBV19,CASSIIGQSNQPQHF,TGTGCCAGTAGTATAATAGGACAGAGCAATCAGCCCCAGCATTTT
NA,NA,TRBJ2-5,TRBV10-3,CAISDPTGHQLETQYF,TGTGCCATCAGTGACCCGACGGGACACCAATTGGAGACCCAGTACTTC
NA,once,TRBJ1-2,TRBV5-4,CASSPPGGSTAYGYTF,TGTGCCAGCAGCCCCCCGGGGGGCTCGACCGCCTATGGCTACACCTTC
TRBD2,NA,TRBJ2-3,TRBV6-5,CASSSLTSAGADTQYF,TGTGCCAGCAGTTCCCTGACTAGCGCGGGGGCGGATACGCAGTATTTT
NA,NA,TRBJ1-1,TRBV12-5,CASGSPQIMNTEAFF,TGTGCTAGTGGTTCCCCACAGATTATGAACACTGAAGCTTTCTTT
NA,NA,TRBJ2-4,TRBV29-1,CSVETQGKAKNIQYF,TGCAGCGTTGAAACGCAGGGTAAAGCCAAAAACATTCAGTACTTC
NA,NA,TRBJ1-3,TRBV15,CATSYERSSGNTIYF,TGTGCCACCAGTTATGAGCGGAGCTCTGGAAACACCATATATTTT
NA,NA,TRBJ2-6,TRBV11-2,CASTSSGANVLTF,TGTGCCAGCACGAGCTCTGGGGCCAACGTCCTGACTTTC
NA,once,TRBJ1-3,TRBV15,CATEEGLSGNTIYF,TGTGCCACCGAGGAGGGACTCTCTGGAAACACCATATATTTT
NA,NA,TRBJ2-3,TRBV5-1,CASSFPTADTQYF,TGCGCCAGCAGCTTCCCAACGGCAGATACGCAGTATTTT
TRBD1,few,TRBJ1-5,TRBV30,CAWSRTGGRNNQPQHF,TGTGCCTGGAGCCGGACAGGGGGACGTAACAATCAGCCCCAGCATTTT
NA,NA,TRBJ1-5,TRBV2,CASSGTDYQPQHF,TGTGCCAGCAGTGGGACAGACTATCAGCCCCAGCATTTT